The 29 T cell receptor beta chains given below trace back to one sample, sequenced in a study of T cell changes during pregnancy in multiple sclerosis. TCRdb's table, derived via immunoSEQ multiplex PCR, lists solely in-frame clones and lacks some. The sample carries tens of thousands of clones, roughly 92% recorded once. The sequencing here drew on peripheral blood, taken in the third trimester of pregnancy. The origin of the receptors is a female donor in good health, enrolled as a control in a pregnancy study.

The chain has TRBV5-4 and TRBJ1-2; 7 bases are shared with TRBD1. With 3 bases clipped from V and 1 base from J, the junction kept 6 bases outside the gene matches. CDR3 length equals 15 residues. Per the germline V gene, CDR1 is SGHNT and CDR2 is YYREEE (reference sequence). CDR3 in amino acids: CASSWSQGDNYGYTF. CDR3 in DNA: TGTGCCAGCAGCTGGAGTCAGGGGGATAACTATGGCTACACCTTC.

The chain uses TRBV29-1 and TRBJ2-7; D is possibly TRBD2 (6 bases). Looked up from germline, CDR1 is SQVTM and CDR2 is ANQGSEA. V was clipped by 7 bases and J by 1 base, with 14 bases between them. The CDR3 has 13 residues. CDR3 sequence: CSATLSGSYEQYF. CDR3 coding DNA: TGCAGCGCTACCCTTAGCGGATCCTACGAGCAGTACTTC.

The chain couples TRBV6-5 to TRBJ2-7; D is perhaps TRBD1 (6 bases). The length of the CDR3 is 14 residues. The V gene lost 0 bases and the J gene lost 2 bases, with 8 bases spanning the gap. CDR1 is MNHEY, CDR2 SVGAGI, per germline. The CDR3 nucleotides read TGTGCCAGCAGTTACTCGCAGGGGACCTACGAGCAGTACTTC. Residues: CASSYSQGTYEQYF.

The chain uses TRBV5-4 and TRBJ2-7; the match to TRBD2 covers 10 bases. V lost 4 bases to trimming and J lost 2 bases; unmatched junction nucleotides: 6. This CDR3 is built from 15 residues. Germline values: CDR1 SGHNT, CDR2 YYREEE (reference sequence). DNA of the CDR3: TGTGCCAGCAGCCCTAGCGGGAGAGCGGCCTACGAGCAGTACTTC. Its translation: CASSPSGRAAYEQYF.

The V gene is TRBV7-9, the J gene TRBJ2-1, with 7 bases that match TRBD1. V lost 3 bases to trimming and J lost 0 bases; unmatched junction nucleotides: 14. Germline lookup yields CDR1 SEHNR and CDR2 FQNEAQ (reference sequence). The CDR3 length is 19 residues. DNA of the CDR3: TGTGCCAGCAGCTTTAGGAACAGGGGCCCCCTAGGCTCCTACAATGAGCAGTTCTTC. Its translation: CASSFRNRGPLGSYNEQFF.

This clone was detected only once. This same CDR3 is encoded by further DNA sequences in the sample. V gene TRBV6-4 combines with J gene TRBJ2-3, with 8 bases lining up with TRBD2. V gave up 0 bases and J gave up 4 bases; unmatched junction bases: 3. CDR1 is MRHNA and CDR2 is SNTAGT in the germline V gene. This CDR3 has 15 residues. The CDR3 DNA sequence: TGTGCCAGCAGTGACTCGTCCGGGGGGGCAGATACGCAGTATTTT. As protein: CASSDSSGGADTQYF.

In its sample, this clone was seen a few times. This rearrangement joins TRBV7-2 to TRBJ2-7, with 12 bases aligning to TRBD2. The CDR3 length is 16 residues. CDR1 and CDR2 (germline): SGHTA, FQGNSA. V lost 1 base and J lost 6; bases outside the gene matches: 7. In DNA form, the CDR3 reads TGTGCCAGCAGCTTAGGACTAGCGGGGGCAAGTTTCGAGCAGTACTTC. It encodes CASSLGLAGASFEQYF.

The rearrangement links TRBV6-1 to TRBJ1-2; D ambiguous. Germline V lookup: CDR1 MNHNS, CDR2 SASEGT. This CDR3 has 15 amino acids. Trimming shortened V by 4 bases and J by 2 bases, and 14 bases separated the two germline ends. The CDR3 region is CASSGFGKENYGYTF. The CDR3 DNA sequence: TGTGCCAGCAGTGGTTTTGGTAAGGAGAACTATGGCTACACCTTC.

Written as DNA, the CDR3 is TGTGCCATCAGCCCACAGGGAAACCCTAAACCCTACAATGAGCAGTTCTTC. Protein: CAISPQGNPKPYNEQFF. This chain links TRBV10-3 with TRBJ2-1, with a weak D call TRBD1 (6 bases). The CDR3 totals 17 residues. The V gene lost 6 bases and the J gene lost 2 bases, with 20 bases spanning the gap. Looked up from germline, CDR1 is ENHRY and CDR2 is SYGVKD.

This rearrangement joins TRBV4-1 to TRBJ1-2, with TRBD1 matching 8 bases. The V and J ends lost 4 bases and 4 bases, in that order; junction bases with no gene match: 8. CDR1 and CDR2 (germline): MGHRA, YSYEKL. This CDR3 spans 15 amino acids. The CDR3 coding sequence is TGCGCCAGCAGCCCGGAGACAGGGGAGTCCTATGGCTACACCTTC. Its protein is CASSPETGESYGYTF.

This clone occurred a few times. J is TRBJ2-2 and V is TRBV10-1, with D unclear. Germline loops: CDR1 WNHNN, CDR2 SYGVQD (reference sequence). This CDR3 has 15 amino acids. V was pared by 3 bases and J by 3 bases, with 11 bases between. The CDR3 bases are TGCGCCAGCAGTGATGTTTATGAGGACACCGGGGAGCTGTTTTTT. Translating gives CASSDVYEDTGELFF.

This chain links TRBV4-2 with TRBJ2-7, with D uncertain. V lost 0 bases, J lost 0 bases, and 9 bases lay in between. CDR3 length: 15 amino acids. Germline V gene sequence: CDR1 LGHNA, CDR2 YNFKEQ. DNA of the CDR3: TGTGCCAGCAGCCAAGAGAGAACGAGCTCCTACGAGCAGTACTTC. Translating it yields CASSQERTSSYEQYF.

This rearrangement joins TRBV7-6 to TRBJ2-3, with D maybe TRBD1 (5 bases). CDR3 length equals 15 residues. Germline V gives CDR1 SGHVS, CDR2 FNYEAQ. V was trimmed by 5 bases and J by 4 bases, leaving 16 bases between them. The CDR3 protein is CASSPVGAPADTQYF. As DNA, the CDR3 is TGTGCCAGCAGCCCCGTTGGGGCACCCGCAGATACGCAGTATTTT.

The V and J genes are TRBV4-2 and TRBJ2-7; tentative D call: TRBD1 (5 bases). V was trimmed by 0 bases and J by 8 bases, leaving 20 bases between them. CDR1 is LGHNA and CDR2 is YNFKEQ in the germline V gene. The CDR3 extends over 16 amino acids. DNA for the CDR3: TGTGCCAGCAGCCAAGATTGGGGCCAGGGCGGCCAGCAGCAGTACTTC. This gives the protein CASSQDWGQGGQQQYF.

The CDR3 protein is CASRGDRGEKLFF. CDR3 bases: TGTGCCAGCAGGGGGGACAGGGGTGAAAAACTGTTTTTT. V usage is TRBV2 and J usage is TRBJ1-4; TRBD1 matches 10 bases. This CDR3 comprises 13 residues. Germline values: CDR1 SNHLY, CDR2 FYNNEI. J lost 7 bases, V lost 6 bases, and 2 bases had no gene match.

The chain couples TRBV5-8 to TRBJ2-2; 10 bases map to TRBD2. CDR1 and CDR2 (germline): SGHTS, YDEGEE. Trimming removed 2 bases from V and 0 bases from J; junction bases left unmatched: 7. There are 18 residues in the CDR3. This CDR3 reads CASSLYGLADTNTGELFF. CDR3 nucleotides: TGTGCCAGCAGCTTATATGGACTAGCGGATACGAACACCGGGGAGCTGTTTTTT.

This clone appeared a single time. This sequence joins TRBV30 and TRBJ1-3; D is uncertain. Deletions cut 0 bases from V and 1 base from J, with 10 bases between. Per germline, CDR1 GTSNPN and CDR2 SVGIG (reference sequence). CDR3 size: 15 residues. CDR3 nucleotides: TGTGCCTGGAGTGTGCCGGGTGGGTCTGGAAACACCATATATTTT. Amino acids: CAWSVPGGSGNTIYF.

V gene TRBV5-6 combines with J gene TRBJ1-1, with D unresolved. The V gene lost 1 base and the J gene lost 12 bases, with 10 bases spanning the gap. The CDR3 sequence is 11 residues long. The germline V gene encodes CDR1 SGHDT and CDR2 YYEEEE. The CDR3 here is CASSLFPETFF. The CDR3 DNA is TGTGCCAGCAGCTTGTTCCCCGAGACTTTCTTT.

This rearrangement joins TRBV27 to TRBJ1-2; 10 nucleotides line up with TRBD1. Trimming cost V 5 bases and J 3 bases; bases outside gene matches: 6. Looked up from germline, CDR1 is MNHEY and CDR2 is SMNVEV (reference sequence). This CDR3 has 15 amino acids. The CDR3 region is CASSPDRGLDYGYTF. The CDR3 DNA reads as TGTGCCAGCAGTCCCGACAGGGGGCTTGACTATGGCTACACCTTC.

The chain has TRBV6-1 and TRBJ1-6, with TRBD1 as a possible D gene (5 bases). V lost 6 bases, J lost 7 bases, and 16 bases lay in between. Germline V CDR1 and CDR2: MNHNS, SASEGT. The CDR3 is 15 residues long. CDR3 amino acids: CASRGPTDTNSPLHF. CDR3 DNA sequence: TGTGCCAGCAGGGGGCCCACCGATACAAATTCACCCCTCCACTTT.

The V and J genes are TRBV18 and TRBJ1-2; 9 positions match TRBD1. The length of the CDR3 is 14 residues. Germline-derived CDR1 and CDR2 are KGHSH and LQKENI. The J segment lost 4 bases and the V segment lost 6 bases, leaving 6 bases of the junction unmatched. The CDR3 here is CASSQDRGIYGYTF. The DNA of the CDR3 is TGTGCCAGCTCCCAAGACAGGGGGATCTATGGCTACACCTTC.

The chain uses TRBV7-2 and TRBJ2-7; D unclear. This CDR3 spans 13 amino acids. CDR1 is SGHTA, CDR2 FQGNSA, per germline. V was clipped by 2 bases and J by 7 bases, with 12 bases between them. The CDR3 bases are TGTGCCAGCAGCTTACCTCCTCTCGGGGAGCAGTACTTC. This encodes CASSLPPLGEQYF.

This chain connects TRBV5-1 to TRBJ1-1; perhaps TRBD1 as D (5 bases). In germline, CDR1 is SGHRS, CDR2 YFSETQ. This CDR3 is 14 amino acids long. Deletions cut 6 bases from V and 4 bases from J, with 16 bases between. CDR3: CASKKQVRSTEAFF. The CDR3 region has the DNA TGCGCCAGCAAAAAACAGGTTAGGAGCACTGAAGCTTTCTTT.

This chain links TRBV6-1 with TRBJ2-7; TRBD1 might be the D (6 bases). CDR1 is MNHNS and CDR2 is SASEGT in the germline V gene. There are 13 residues in the CDR3. Trimming shortened V by 10 bases and J by 3 bases, and 16 bases separated the two germline ends. The chain's CDR3 is CATQPGQSYEQYF. CDR3 sequence (DNA): TGTGCCACCCAGCCGGGACAAAGCTACGAGCAGTACTTC.

The chain carries TRBV6-4 and TRBJ2-3, with D possibly matching TRBD1 (5 bases). Deletions cut 2 bases from V and 0 bases from J, with 9 bases between. CDR1 is MRHNA, CDR2 SNTAGT, per germline. This CDR3 is 15 amino acids long. CDR3 coding DNA: TGTGCCAGCAGTGACAGGGCAGGGAGCACAGATACGCAGTATTTT. The encoded protein is CASSDRAGSTDTQYF.

The V gene is TRBV7-8, the J gene TRBJ2-7; TRBD1 agrees at 7 bases. The J segment lost 6 bases and the V segment lost 2 bases, leaving 10 bases of the junction unmatched. Germline assignment: CDR1 SGHVS and CDR2 FQNEAQ. This CDR3 region has 15 residues. The CDR3: CASSLTRTGGVEQYF. The CDR3 coding sequence is TGTGCCAGCAGCTTAACGAGGACAGGCGGTGTCGAGCAGTACTTC.

This chain connects TRBV7-8 to TRBJ2-3; D possibly corresponds to TRBD2 (5 bases). Germline CDR1 and CDR2: SGHVS and FQNEAQ. This CDR3 spans 14 amino acids. V was shortened by 5 bases and J by 1 base, with 10 bases between the two germline ends. The CDR3 protein is CASSPRTGTDTQYF. The CDR3 nucleotides are TGTGCCAGCAGCCCCCGGACTGGCACAGATACGCAGTATTTT. Full variable domain (remainder filled in from reference TRBV7-8 and TRBJ2-3): GAGVSQSPRYKVAKRGQDVALRCDPISGHVSLFWYQQALGQGPEFLTYFQNEAQLDKSGLPSDRFFAERPEGSVSTLKIQRTQQEDSAVYLCASSPRTGTDTQYFGPGTRLTVL.

The gene calls are TRBV9 and TRBJ2-5; 10 nucleotides match TRBD2. In germline, CDR1 is SGDLS, CDR2 YYNGEE. Unmatched junction bases numbered 8, after V lost 0 bases and J lost 3 bases. The CDR3 length is 17 residues. In DNA form, the CDR3 reads TGTGCCAGCAGCGTAGCGGCTAGCGGGAGAGGGGAAGAGACCCAGTACTTC. It translates to CASSVAASGRGEETQYF.

This rearrangement joins TRBV28 to TRBJ1-1, with D tentatively TRBD1 (5 bases). V gave up 1 base and J gave up 11 bases, with 11 bases separating them. CDR1 is MDHEN, CDR2 SYDVKM, per germline. CDR3 length equals 12 residues. The CDR3 DNA sequence: TGTGCCAGCAGTTTATCGGGGGTTACGGCTTTCTTT. Protein: CASSLSGVTAFF.